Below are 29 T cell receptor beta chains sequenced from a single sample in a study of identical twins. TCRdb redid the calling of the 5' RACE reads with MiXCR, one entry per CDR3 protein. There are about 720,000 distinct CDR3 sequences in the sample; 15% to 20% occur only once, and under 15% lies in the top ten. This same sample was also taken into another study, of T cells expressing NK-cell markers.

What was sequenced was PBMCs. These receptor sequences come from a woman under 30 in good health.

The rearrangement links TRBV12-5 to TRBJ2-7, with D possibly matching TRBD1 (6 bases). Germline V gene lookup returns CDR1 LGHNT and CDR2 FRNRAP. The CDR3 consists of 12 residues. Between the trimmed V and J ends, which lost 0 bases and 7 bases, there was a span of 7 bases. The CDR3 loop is CASGLVQGEQYF. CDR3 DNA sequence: TGTGCTAGTGGTTTGGTACAGGGTGAGCAGTACTTC.

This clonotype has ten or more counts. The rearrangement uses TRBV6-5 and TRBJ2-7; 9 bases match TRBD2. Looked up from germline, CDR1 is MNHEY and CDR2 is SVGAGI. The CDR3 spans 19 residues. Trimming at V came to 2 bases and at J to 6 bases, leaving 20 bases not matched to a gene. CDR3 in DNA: TGTGCCAGCAGTTACAATACCGCCAATGCGGGGGGGTTCCATCCCGAGCAGTACTTC. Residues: CASSYNTANAGGFHPEQYF.

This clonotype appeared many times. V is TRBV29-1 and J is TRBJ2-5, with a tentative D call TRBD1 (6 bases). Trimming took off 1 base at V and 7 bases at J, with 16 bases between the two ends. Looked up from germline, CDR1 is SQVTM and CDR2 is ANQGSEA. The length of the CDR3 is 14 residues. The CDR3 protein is CSVEAPGTQGTQYF. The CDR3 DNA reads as TGCAGCGTTGAAGCTCCCGGGACACAGGGGACCCAGTACTTC.

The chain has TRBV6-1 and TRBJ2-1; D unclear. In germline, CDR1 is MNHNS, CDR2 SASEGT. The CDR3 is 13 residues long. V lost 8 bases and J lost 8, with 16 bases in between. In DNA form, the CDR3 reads TGTGCCAGCTCTCAACCAAATTTGGATGAGCAGTTCTTC. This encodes CASSQPNLDEQFF.

CDR3 DNA: TGTGCCAGTCTCCGAGGGGGACGGGGGACCGGGGAGCTGTTTTTT. It translates to CASLRGGRGTGELFF. The chain recombines TRBV7-2 with TRBJ2-2; either TRBD1 or TRBD2 may fit D (6 bases each). V lost 9 bases, J lost 5 bases, and 19 bases lay in between. The CDR3 runs to 15 residues. The germline CDR1 and CDR2 sequences are SGHTA and FQGNSA.

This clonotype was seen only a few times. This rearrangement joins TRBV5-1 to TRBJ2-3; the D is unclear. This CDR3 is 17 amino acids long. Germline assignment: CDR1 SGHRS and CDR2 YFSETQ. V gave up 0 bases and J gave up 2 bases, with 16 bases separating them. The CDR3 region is CASSLEVASTFTDTQYF. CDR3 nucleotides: TGCGCCAGCAGCTTGGAGGTTGCTTCAACGTTCACAGATACGCAGTATTTT.

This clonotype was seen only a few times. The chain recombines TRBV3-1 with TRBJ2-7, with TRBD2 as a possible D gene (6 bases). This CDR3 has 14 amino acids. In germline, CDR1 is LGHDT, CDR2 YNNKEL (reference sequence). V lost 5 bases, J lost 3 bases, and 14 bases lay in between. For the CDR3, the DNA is TGTGCCAGCAGCAAGGTGGGGACTTTCTACGAGCAGTACTTC. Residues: CASSKVGTFYEQYF.

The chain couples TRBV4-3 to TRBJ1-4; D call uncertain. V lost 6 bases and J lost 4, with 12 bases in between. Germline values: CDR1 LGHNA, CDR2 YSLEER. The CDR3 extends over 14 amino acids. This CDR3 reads CASSTGLFNEKLFF. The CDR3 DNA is TGCGCCAGCAGTACTGGACTGTTTAATGAAAAACTGTTTTTT.

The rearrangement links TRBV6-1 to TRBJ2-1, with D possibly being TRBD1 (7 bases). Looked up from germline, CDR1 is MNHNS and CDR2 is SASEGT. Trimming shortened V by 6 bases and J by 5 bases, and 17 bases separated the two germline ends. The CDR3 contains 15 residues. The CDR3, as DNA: TGTGCCAGCAGGCCGCCTCAGGGGGGTGACAATGAGCAGTTCTTC. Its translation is CASRPPQGGDNEQFF.

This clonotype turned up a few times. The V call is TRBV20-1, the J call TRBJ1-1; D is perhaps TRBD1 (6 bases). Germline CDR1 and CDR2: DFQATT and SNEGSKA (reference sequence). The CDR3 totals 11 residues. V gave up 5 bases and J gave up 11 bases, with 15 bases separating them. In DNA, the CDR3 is TGCAGTGCTCCGGGGGGCGGTCGCGCTTTCTTT. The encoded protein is CSAPGGGRAFF.

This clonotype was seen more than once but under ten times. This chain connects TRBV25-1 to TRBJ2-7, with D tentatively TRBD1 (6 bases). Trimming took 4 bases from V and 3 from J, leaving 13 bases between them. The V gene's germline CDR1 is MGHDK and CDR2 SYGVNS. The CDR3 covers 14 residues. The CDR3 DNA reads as TGTGCCAGCAGTGTACTTCGGACAGACTACGAGCAGTACTTC. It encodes CASSVLRTDYEQYF.

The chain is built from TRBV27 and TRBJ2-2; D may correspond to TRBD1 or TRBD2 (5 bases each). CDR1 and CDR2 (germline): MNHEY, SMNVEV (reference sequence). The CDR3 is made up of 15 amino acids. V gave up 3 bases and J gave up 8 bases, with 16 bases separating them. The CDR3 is CASSFFDSPGGELFF. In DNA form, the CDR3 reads TGTGCCAGCAGTTTTTTCGACAGCCCGGGGGGGGAGCTGTTTTTT.

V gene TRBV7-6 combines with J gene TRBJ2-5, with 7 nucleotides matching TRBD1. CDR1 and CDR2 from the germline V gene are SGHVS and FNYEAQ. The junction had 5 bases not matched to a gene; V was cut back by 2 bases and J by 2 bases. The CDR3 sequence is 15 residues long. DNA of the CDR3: TGTGCCAGCAGCTTATCCAGGGGGAGTCAAGAGACCCAGTACTTC. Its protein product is CASSLSRGSQETQYF.

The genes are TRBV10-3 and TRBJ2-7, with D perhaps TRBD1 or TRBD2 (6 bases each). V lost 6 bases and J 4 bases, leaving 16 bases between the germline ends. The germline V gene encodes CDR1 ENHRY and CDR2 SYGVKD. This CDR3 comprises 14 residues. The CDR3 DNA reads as TGTGCCATCAGCGGCGGAGGGGGAAGGTACGAGCAGTACTTC. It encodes CAISGGGGRYEQYF.

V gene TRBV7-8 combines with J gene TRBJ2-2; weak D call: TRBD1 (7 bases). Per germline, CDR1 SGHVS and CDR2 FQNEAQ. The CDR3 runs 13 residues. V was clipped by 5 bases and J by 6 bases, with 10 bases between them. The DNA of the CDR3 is TGTGCCAGCAGCACAGGGGAGGCCGGGGAGCTGTTTTTT. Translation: CASSTGEAGELFF. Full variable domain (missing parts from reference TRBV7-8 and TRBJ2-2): GAGVSQSPRYKVAKRGQDVALRCDPISGHVSLFWYQQALGQGPEFLTYFQNEAQLDKSGLPSDRFFAERPEGSVSTLKIQRTQQEDSAVYLCASSTGEAGELFFGEGSRLTVL.

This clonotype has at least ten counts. The chain's CDR3 is CASSFTTEAFF. The CDR3, as DNA: TGTGCCAGCAGTTTCACCACTGAAGCTTTCTTT. The rearrangement links TRBV12-3 or TRBV12-4 to TRBJ1-1; no reliable D call. V was clipped by 3 bases and J by 4 bases, with 3 bases between them. This CDR3 region has 11 residues.

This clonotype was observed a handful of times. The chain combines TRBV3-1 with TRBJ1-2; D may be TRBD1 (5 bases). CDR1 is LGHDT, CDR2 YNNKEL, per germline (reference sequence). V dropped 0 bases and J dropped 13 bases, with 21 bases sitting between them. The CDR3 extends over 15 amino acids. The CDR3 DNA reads TGTGCCAGCAGCCAAGATGCCGGAGTAAAAGGGGACCTCACCTTC. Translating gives CASSQDAGVKGDLTF.

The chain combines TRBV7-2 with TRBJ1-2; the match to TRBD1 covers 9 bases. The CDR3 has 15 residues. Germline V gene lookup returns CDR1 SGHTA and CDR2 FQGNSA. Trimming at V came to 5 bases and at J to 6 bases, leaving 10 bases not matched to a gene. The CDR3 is CASSLDRGSHNGYTF. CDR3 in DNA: TGTGCCAGCAGCCTGGACAGGGGAAGTCATAATGGCTACACCTTC.

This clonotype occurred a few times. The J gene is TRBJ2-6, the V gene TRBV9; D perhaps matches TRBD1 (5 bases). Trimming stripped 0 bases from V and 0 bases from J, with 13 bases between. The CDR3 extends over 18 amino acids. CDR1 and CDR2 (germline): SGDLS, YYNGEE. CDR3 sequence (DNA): TGTGCCAGCAGCGTAGTTCCAGGGATCCACTCTGGGGCCAACGTCCTGACTTTC. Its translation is CASSVVPGIHSGANVLTF.

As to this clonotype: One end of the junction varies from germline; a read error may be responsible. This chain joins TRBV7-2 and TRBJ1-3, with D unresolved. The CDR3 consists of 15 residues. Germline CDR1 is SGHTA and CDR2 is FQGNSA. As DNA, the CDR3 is TGTGCCAGCAGCTTAGCGGCTATCACTGGAAACACCATACATTTT. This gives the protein CASSLAAITGNTIHF.

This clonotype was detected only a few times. CDR3 sequence reads: CASSFGAGGGSPLHF. The CDR3 DNA reads as TGCGCCAGCAGCTTCGGGGCAGGGGGTGGATCACCCCTCCACTTT. The V and J genes are TRBV5-1 and TRBJ1-6, with 7 nucleotides matching TRBD1. CDR1 is SGHRS, CDR2 YFSETQ, per germline. The CDR3 runs to 15 residues. Trimming cost V 2 bases and J 10 bases; bases outside gene matches: 9. Full variable domain (remainder filled in from reference TRBV5-1 and TRBJ1-6): KAGVTQTPRYLIKTRGQQVTLSCSPISGHRSVSWYQQTPGQGLQFLFEYFSETQRNKGNFPGRFSGRQFSNSRSEMNVSTLELGDSALYLCASSFGAGGGSPLHFGNGTRLTVT.

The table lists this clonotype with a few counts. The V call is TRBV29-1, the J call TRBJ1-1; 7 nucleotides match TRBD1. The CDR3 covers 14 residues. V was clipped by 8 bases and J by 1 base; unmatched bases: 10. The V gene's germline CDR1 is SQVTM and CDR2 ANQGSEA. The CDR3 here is CSPKVGQQNTEAFF. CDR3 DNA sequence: TGCAGCCCTAAAGTGGGACAGCAGAACACTGAAGCTTTCTTT.

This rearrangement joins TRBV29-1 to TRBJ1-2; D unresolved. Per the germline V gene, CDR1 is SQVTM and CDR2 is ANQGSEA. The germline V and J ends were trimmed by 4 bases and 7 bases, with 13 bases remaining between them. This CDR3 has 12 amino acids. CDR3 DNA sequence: TGCAGCGTTGGGGTCCCACTTCTTGGCTACACCTTC. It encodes CSVGVPLLGYTF.

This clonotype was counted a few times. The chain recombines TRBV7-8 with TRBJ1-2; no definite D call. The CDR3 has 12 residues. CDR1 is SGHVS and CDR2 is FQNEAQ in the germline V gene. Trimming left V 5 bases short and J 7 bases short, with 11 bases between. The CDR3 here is CASSLGGIGYTF. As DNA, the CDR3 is TGTGCCAGCAGCCTGGGCGGCATTGGCTACACCTTC. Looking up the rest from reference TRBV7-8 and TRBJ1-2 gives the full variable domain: GAGVSQSPRYKVAKRGQDVALRCDPISGHVSLFWYQQALGQGPEFLTYFQNEAQLDKSGLPSDRFFAERPEGSVSTLKIQRTQQEDSAVYLCASSLGGIGYTFGSGTRLTVV.

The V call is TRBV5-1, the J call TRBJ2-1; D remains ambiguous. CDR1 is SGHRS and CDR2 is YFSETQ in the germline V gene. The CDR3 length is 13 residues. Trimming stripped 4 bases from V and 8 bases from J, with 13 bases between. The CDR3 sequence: CASSPPLAYEQFF. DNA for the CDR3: TGCGCCAGCAGCCCCCCCCTCGCCTATGAGCAGTTCTTC.

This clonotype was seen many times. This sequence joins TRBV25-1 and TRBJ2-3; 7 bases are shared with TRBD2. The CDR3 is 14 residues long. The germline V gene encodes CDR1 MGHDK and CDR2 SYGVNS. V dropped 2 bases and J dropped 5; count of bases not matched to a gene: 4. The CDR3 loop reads CASSEQGGGDTQYF. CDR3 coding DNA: TGTGCCAGCAGTGAACAGGGCGGGGGAGATACGCAGTATTTT.

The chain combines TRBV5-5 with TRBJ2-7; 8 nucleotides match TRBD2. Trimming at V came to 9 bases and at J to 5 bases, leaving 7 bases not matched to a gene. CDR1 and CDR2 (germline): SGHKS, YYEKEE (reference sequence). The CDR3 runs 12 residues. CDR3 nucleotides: TGTGCCACCTCTGTCGGGGGGGACGAGCAGTACTTC. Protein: CATSVGGDEQYF.

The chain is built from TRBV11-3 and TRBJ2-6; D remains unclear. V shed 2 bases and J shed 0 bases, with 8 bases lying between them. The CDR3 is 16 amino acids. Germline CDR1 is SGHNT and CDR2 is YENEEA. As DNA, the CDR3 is TGTGCCAGCAGCTTATACCCGGTCTCTGGGGCCAACGTCCTGACTTTC. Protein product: CASSLYPVSGANVLTF.

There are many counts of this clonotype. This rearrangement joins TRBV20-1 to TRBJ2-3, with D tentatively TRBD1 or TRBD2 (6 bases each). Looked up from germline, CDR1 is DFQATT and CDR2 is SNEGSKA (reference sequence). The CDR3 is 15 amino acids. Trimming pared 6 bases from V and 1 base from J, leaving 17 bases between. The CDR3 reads CSAERGALGTDTQYF. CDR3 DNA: TGCAGTGCCGAGAGGGGGGCCCTAGGCACAGATACGCAGTATTTT.